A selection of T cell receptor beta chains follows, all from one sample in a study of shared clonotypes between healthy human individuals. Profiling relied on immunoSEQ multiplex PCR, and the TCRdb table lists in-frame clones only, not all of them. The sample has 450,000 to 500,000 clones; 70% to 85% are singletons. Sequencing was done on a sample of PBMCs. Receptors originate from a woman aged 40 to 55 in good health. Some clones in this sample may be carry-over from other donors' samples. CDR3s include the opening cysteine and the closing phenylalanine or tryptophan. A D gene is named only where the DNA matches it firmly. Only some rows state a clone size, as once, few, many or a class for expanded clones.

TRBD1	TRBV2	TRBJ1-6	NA	TGTGCCAGCAGAGGGACAGGGAGACTGTACCCCCTCCACTTT	CASRGTGRLYPLHF
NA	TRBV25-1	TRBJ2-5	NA	TGCGCCAGCACCGACCGGGGAGAGGGGGAGACCCAGTACTTC	CASTDRGEGETQYF
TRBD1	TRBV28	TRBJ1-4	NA	TGTGCCAGCAGGACCGCAGGGGGGACTAATGAAAAACTGTTTTTT	CASRTAGGTNEKLFF
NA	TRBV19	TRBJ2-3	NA	TGTGCCAGTAGTATCGGGACGGAGAGCACAGATACGCAGTATTTT	CASSIGTESTDTQYF
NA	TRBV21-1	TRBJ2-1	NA	TGTGCCAGCCTACCCCCTTTCGCTACCGTCTACAATGAGCAGTTCTTC	CASLPPFATVYNEQFF
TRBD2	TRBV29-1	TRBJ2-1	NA	TGCAGCGTAGCACTAGCGGGAGGGACCGCTGAGCAGTTCTTC	CSVALAGGTAEQFF
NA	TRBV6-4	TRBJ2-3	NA	TGTGCCAGCAGTGACTCGAGAAGGGGGAGGGCAGATACGCAGTATTTT	CASSDSRRGRADTQYF
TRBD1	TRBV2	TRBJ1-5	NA	TGTGCCAGCAGTGGACAGGGAGGAGGGGATCAGCCCCAGCATTTT	CASSGQGGGDQPQHF
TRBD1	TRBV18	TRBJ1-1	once	TGTGCCAGCTCACCGGGACAGGCAGGCGGCGGCACTGAAGCTTTCTTT	CASSPGQAGGGTEAFF
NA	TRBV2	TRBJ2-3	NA	TGTGCCAGCAGTGGAGTTACTAGCACAGATACGCAGTATTTT	CASSGVTSTDTQYF
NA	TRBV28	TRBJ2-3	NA	TGTGCCAGCAGTTACACGGGGACATGGATAGATACGCAGTATTTT	CASSYTGTWIDTQYF
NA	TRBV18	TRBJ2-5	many	TGTGCCAGCTCATTGGGGGTTGGAGAGACCCAGTACTTC	CASSLGVGETQYF
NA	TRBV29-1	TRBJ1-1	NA	TGCAGCGTTGGCCCGGTGGTAACGAACACTGAAGCTTTCTTT	CSVGPVVTNTEAFF
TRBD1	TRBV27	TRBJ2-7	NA	TGTGCCAGCAGCTGGACAGGGGGCACATCCTACGAGCAGTACTTC	CASSWTGGTSYEQYF
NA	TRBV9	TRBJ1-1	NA	TGTGCCAGCAGCGCCGGTGACAGGAACACTGAAGCTTTCTTT	CASSAGDRNTEAFF
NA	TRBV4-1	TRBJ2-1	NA	TGCGCCAGCAGCCAAACGGGCGGCTTGAATGAGCAGTTCTTC	CASSQTGGLNEQFF
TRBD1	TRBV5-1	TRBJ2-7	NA	TGCGCCAGCAGTTCGACAGGGGCTAACTACGAGCAGTACTTC	CASSSTGANYEQYF
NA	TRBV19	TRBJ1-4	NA	TGTGCCAGTAGTTTGGGTAATGAAAAACTGTTTTTT	CASSLGNEKLFF
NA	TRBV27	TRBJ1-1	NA	TGTGCCAGCAGTTTTCGAGTCCGGACAGAAGCTTTCTTT	CASSFRVRTEAFF
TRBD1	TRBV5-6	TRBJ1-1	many	TGTGCCAGCAGCTTGGGGACAGGGGTTGAGGACACTGAAGCTTTCTTT	CASSLGTGVEDTEAFF
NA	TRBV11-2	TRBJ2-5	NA	TGTGCCAGCAGTATGGACCCTCAAGAGACCCAGTACTTC	CASSMDPQETQYF
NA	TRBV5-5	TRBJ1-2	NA	TGTGCCAGCAGCCTACCGGGCAGGAACTATGGCTACACCTTC	CASSLPGRNYGYTF
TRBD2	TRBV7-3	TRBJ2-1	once	TGTGCCAGCAGCTTAATGAGCGGGAGTGACAATGAGCAGTTCTTC	CASSLMSGSDNEQFF
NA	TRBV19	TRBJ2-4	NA	TGTGCCAGTAGTCCCGACGGAGCGCTAAACATTCAGTACTTC	CASSPDGALNIQYF
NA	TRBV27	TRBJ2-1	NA	TGTGCCAGCAGCCCTGGGGTGGGCGTGGATGAGCAGTTCTTC	CASSPGVGVDEQFF
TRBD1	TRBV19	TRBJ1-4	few	TGTGCCAGTAGTGGGCCTAACAGGGGTAATGAAAAACTGTTTTTT	CASSGPNRGNEKLFF